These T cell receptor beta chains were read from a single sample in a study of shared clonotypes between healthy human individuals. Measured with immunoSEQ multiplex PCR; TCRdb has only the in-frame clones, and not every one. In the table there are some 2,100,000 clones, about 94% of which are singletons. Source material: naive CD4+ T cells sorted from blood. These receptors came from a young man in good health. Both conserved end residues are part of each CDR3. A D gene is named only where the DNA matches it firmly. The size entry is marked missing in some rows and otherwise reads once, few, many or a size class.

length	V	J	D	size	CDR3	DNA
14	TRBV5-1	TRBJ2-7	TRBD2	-	CASSPGTSGYEQYF	TGCGCCAGCAGCCCCGGGACTAGCGGCTACGAGCAGTACTTC
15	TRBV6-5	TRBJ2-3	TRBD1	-	CASSLGQGRVDTQYF	TGTGCCAGCAGTTTGGGACAGGGGAGGGTAGATACGCAGTATTTT
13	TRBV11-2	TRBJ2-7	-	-	CASRYSGVYEQYF	TGTGCCAGCAGGTACTCAGGGGTCTACGAGCAGTACTTC
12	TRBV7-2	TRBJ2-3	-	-	CASTVGGYTQYF	TGTGCCAGCACCGTAGGGGGTTATACGCAGTATTTT
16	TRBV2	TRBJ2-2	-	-	CASKGGGQGYTGELFF	TGTGCCAGCAAGGGTGGAGGGCAAGGGTACACCGGGGAGCTGTTTTTT
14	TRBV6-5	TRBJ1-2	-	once	CASSTGAIGWGYTF	TGTGCCAGCAGCACGGGAGCGATAGGGTGGGGCTACACCTTC
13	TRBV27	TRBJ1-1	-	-	CASSLLGGTEAFF	TGTGCCAGCAGTTTGCTGGGAGGCACTGAAGCTTTCTTT
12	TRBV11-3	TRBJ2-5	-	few	CASSPLDRTQYF	TGTGCCAGCAGCCCCTTAGATCGGACCCAGTACTTC
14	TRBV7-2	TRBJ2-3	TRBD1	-	CASSLGDRVSTQYF	TGTGCCAGCAGCTTGGGGGACAGGGTTAGTACGCAGTATTTT
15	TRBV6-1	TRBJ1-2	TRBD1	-	CASSEAFYRGDGYTF	TGTGCCAGCAGTGAAGCCTTTTACAGGGGTGACGGCTACACCTTC
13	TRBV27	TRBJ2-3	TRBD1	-	CASSRDRPDTQYF	TGTGCCAGCAGCAGGGACAGGCCAGATACGCAGTATTTT
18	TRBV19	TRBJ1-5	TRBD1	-	CASSMWGKTGVLNQPQHF	TGTGCCAGTAGTATGTGGGGGAAGACAGGGGTGTTGAATCAGCCCCAGCATTTT
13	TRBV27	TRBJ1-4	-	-	CASTRAGNEKLFF	TGTGCCAGCACTCGGGCGGGGAATGAAAAACTGTTTTTT
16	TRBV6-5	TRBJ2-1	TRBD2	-	CASSYGLAGAHNEQFF	TGTGCCAGCAGTTATGGACTAGCGGGAGCACACAATGAGCAGTTCTTC
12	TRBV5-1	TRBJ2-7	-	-	CASSLDGYEQYF	TGCGCCAGCAGCTTAGATGGGTACGAGCAGTACTTC
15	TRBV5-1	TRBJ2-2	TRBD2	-	CASSRGTTNTGELFF	TGCGCCAGCAGCCGCGGGACTACGAACACCGGGGAGCTGTTTTTT
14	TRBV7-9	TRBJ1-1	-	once	CASSHRVTNTEAFF	TGTGCCAGCAGCCACAGGGTTACGAACACTGAAGCTTTCTTT
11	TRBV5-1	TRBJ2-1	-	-	CASTEWDEQFF	TGCGCCAGCACGGAGTGGGATGAGCAGTTCTTC
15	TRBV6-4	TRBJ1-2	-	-	CASTAGEGANYGYTF	TGTGCCAGCACAGCAGGGGAGGGAGCTAACTATGGCTACACCTTC
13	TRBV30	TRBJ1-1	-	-	CAWTPLANTEAFF	TGTGCCTGGACCCCCCTGGCGAACACTGAAGCTTTCTTT
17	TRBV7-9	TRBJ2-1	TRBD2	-	CASSPTSGASFTNEQFF	TGTGCCAGCAGCCCGACTAGCGGGGCCTCTTTTACTAATGAGCAGTTCTTC
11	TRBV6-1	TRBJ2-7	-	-	CASSEVWEQYF	TGTGCTAGCAGTGAAGTATGGGAGCAGTACTTC
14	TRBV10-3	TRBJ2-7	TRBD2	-	CAISRTSIFYEQYF	TGTGCCATCAGTAGGACTAGCATCTTCTACGAGCAGTACTTC
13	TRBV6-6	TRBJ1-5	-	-	CATSKQGGQPQHF	TGTGCCACCTCCAAACAGGGTGGCCAGCCCCAGCATTTT
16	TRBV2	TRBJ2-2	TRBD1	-	CASSGTGDTLPGELFF	TGTGCCAGCAGCGGGACAGGGGACACCCTCCCCGGGGAGCTGTTTTTT
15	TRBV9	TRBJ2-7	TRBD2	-	CASSPGTSGIYEQYF	TGTGCCAGCAGCCCCGGGACTAGCGGGATTTACGAGCAGTACTTC
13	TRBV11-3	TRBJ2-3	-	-	CASSVGGTDTQYF	TGTGCCAGCAGCGTAGGGGGGACAGATACGCAGTATTTT
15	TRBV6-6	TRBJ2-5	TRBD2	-	CASSYVGLVVETQYF	TGTGCCAGCAGTTATGTGGGACTAGTGGTTGAGACCCAGTACTTC